This TCR beta chain was sequenced for a study of blood T cell repertoires in COVID-19. Whole-study context: Collection of acute and convalescent COVID-19 samples took place in the United States, Italy and Spain. In each case, the material was cDNA or gDNA derived from T cells, B-cell-depleted T cells, or PBMCs.

In germline, CDR1 is DFQATT, CDR2 SNEGSKA (reference sequence). There are 11 residues in the CDR3. Source study methods: For nucleated cells, counts were estimated from reference gene primer amplification. Assay: immunoSEQ multiplex PCR; the TCRdb copy retains only in-frame clones and omits some. D and trimming come from the DNA, and the V and J calls and clone size come from that table. The profile shows 90,000 to 150,000 clones, 88% of them singletons. This TCR came from a woman between 50 and 59 years old with active or convalescent COVID-19. Sequenced input: peripheral blood. The genes are TRBV20-1 and TRBJ2-5; 10 bases agree with TRBD1. The CDR3 DNA is TGCAGCAGGGACAGGGGTGAGACCCAGTACTTC. Translated, it gives CSRDRGETQYF.